These 13 T cell receptor beta chains share one sample of origin, sequenced in a study of Tregs in tolerant kidney transplant recipients. The repertoire was sequenced with immunoSEQ multiplex PCR; TCRdb's copy has only in-frame clones and lacks some. Altogether roughly 66,000 clones are present, around 90% being singletons, with the ten largest covering approximately 10%. The specimen comprised CD8+ T cells from blood, sampled before the transplant. These receptors were obtained from a human donor who received a combined kidney and bone marrow transplant.

CDR3: CASSSLGTSPIGAYEQYF. The CDR3 nucleotides read TGTGCCAGCAGCTCCTTGGGGACTAGCCCTATAGGGGCCTACGAGCAGTACTTC. This chain links TRBV27 with TRBJ2-7, with TRBD2 matching 9 bases. The ends lost 6 bases at V and 2 bases at J; junction bases unmatched: 17. This CDR3 contains 18 residues. The germline V gene has CDR1 MNHEY and CDR2 SMNVEV (reference sequence).

The CDR3 region has the DNA TGTGCCAGCAGCTTAGCACAGGAGCAGTTCTTC. Residues: CASSLAQEQFF. The rearrangement joins TRBV7-6 to TRBJ2-1, with unresolved D. Germline V gene data show CDR1 as SGHVS and CDR2 as FNYEAQ. This CDR3 contains 11 residues. V was trimmed by 0 bases and J by 10 bases, leaving 4 bases between them.

V is TRBV19 and J is TRBJ2-7; 10 positions agree with TRBD2. The CDR3 has 18 amino acids. After removal of 5 bases from V and 7 bases from J, the junction contained 20 bases not matched to a gene. CDR1 LNHDA and CDR2 SQIVND come from the germline V gene (reference sequence). In nucleotides, the CDR3 is TGTGCCAGTAGTCCTAACGGGTTAACTAGCGGGGATCGTTGGGAGCAGTACTTC. Encoded protein: CASSPNGLTSGDRWEQYF. The full variable domain, its missing parts supplied by reference TRBV19 and TRBJ2-7, is DGGITQSPKYLFRKEGQNVTLSCEQNLNHDAMYWYRQDPGQGLRLIYYSQIVNDFQKGDIAEGYSVSREKKESFPLTVTSAQKNPTAFYLCASSPNGLTSGDRWEQYFGPGTRLTVT.

The V and J genes are TRBV15 and TRBJ1-2, with TRBD1 as a possible D gene (5 bases). V lost 0 bases and J lost 6, with 11 bases in between. There are 14 residues in the CDR3. Germline V gene data show CDR1 as LNHNV and CDR2 as YYDKDF (reference sequence). The CDR3 DNA reads TGTGCCACCAGCAGAGATCGTACGACAGATGGCTACACCTTC. It yields the protein CATSRDRTTDGYTF.

This clone was picked up a small number of times. The chain combines TRBV9 with TRBJ2-3; tentative D call: TRBD2 (5 bases). The germline CDR1 and CDR2 sequences are SGDLS and YYNGEE. V was cut by 0 bases and J by 5 bases, with 16 bases left in between. This CDR3 region has 16 residues. CDR3 loop: CASSVATGLGRDTQYF. DNA of the CDR3: TGTGCCAGCAGCGTAGCTACGGGGTTAGGGAGAGATACGCAGTATTTT.

This rearrangement joins TRBV5-4 to TRBJ2-1, with D tentatively TRBD2 (6 bases). The CDR3 runs to 15 residues. CDR1 and CDR2 from the germline V gene are SGHNT and YYREEE (reference sequence). V was trimmed by 4 bases and J by 3 bases, leaving 14 bases between them. In DNA form, the CDR3 reads TGTGCCAGCAGCGCACGGACTACGAACTACAATGAGCAGTTCTTC. It encodes CASSARTTNYNEQFF. Variable domain in full (rest from reference TRBV5-4 and TRBJ2-1): ETGVTQSPTHLIKTRGQQVTLRCSSQSGHNTVSWYQQALGQGPQFIFQYYREEENGRGNFPPRFSGLQFPNYSSELNVNALELDDSALYLCASSARTTNYNEQFFGPGTRLTVL.

The chain links TRBV7-8 to TRBJ2-3, with TRBD2 matching 11 bases. Germline V lookup: CDR1 SGHVS, CDR2 FQNEAQ. The CDR3 sequence is 15 residues long. The V and J ends lost 6 bases and 6 bases, in that order; junction bases with no gene match: 8. Here the CDR3 DNA reads TGTGCCAGCAGACGAACTAGCGGGGGTATGGATACGCAGTATTTT. Encoded protein: CASRRTSGGMDTQYF.

The chain recombines TRBV15 with TRBJ2-5; D remains ambiguous. The end of the DNA aligns better with TRBJ2-7, so the J call may be wrong. Per the germline V gene, CDR1 is LNHNV and CDR2 is YYDKDF (reference sequence). The CDR3 spans 12 residues. The chain's CDR3 is CATSRGSNEQYF. For the CDR3, the DNA is TGTGCCACCAGCAGAGGATCCAACGAGCAGTACTTC.

The rearrangement joins TRBV18 to TRBJ2-5, with D possibly being TRBD2 (5 bases). The CDR3 has 17 amino acids. Between the trimmed V and J ends, which lost 1 base and 3 bases, there was a span of 18 bases. The germline V gene has CDR1 KGHSH and CDR2 LQKENI. CDR3 protein: CASSPRSPARRKETQYF. The CDR3 coding sequence is TGTGCCAGCTCACCACGGTCGCCAGCTAGGAGGAAAGAGACCCAGTACTTC.

The genes are TRBV11-2 and TRBJ2-7, with TRBD2 as a possible D gene (6 bases). This CDR3 comprises 14 residues. Trimming cost V 1 base and J 4 bases, with 11 bases left between them. Germline V gives CDR1 SGHAT, CDR2 FQNNGV. In nucleotides, the CDR3 is TGTGCCAGCAGCTTAGCGGGAGCCGGGTACGAGCAGTACTTC. Amino acid sequence: CASSLAGAGYEQYF.

This clone turned up a few times. The chain combines TRBV7-9 with TRBJ2-5; 13 positions agree with TRBD2. The CDR3 consists of 16 residues. The trim removed 2 bases at V and 6 bases at J, leaving 6 bases unmatched. Germline V CDR1 and CDR2: SEHNR, FQNEAQ (reference sequence). The CDR3 here is CASSLPGTSGIKTQYF. CDR3 coding DNA: TGTGCCAGCAGCTTACCAGGGACTAGCGGGATTAAGACCCAGTACTTC. Complete variable domain (other parts from reference TRBV7-9 and TRBJ2-5): DTGVSQNPRHKITKRGQNVTFRCDPISEHNRLYWYRQTLGQGPEFLTYFQNEAQLEKSRLLSDRFSAERPKGSFSTLEIQRTEQGDSAMYLCASSLPGTSGIKTQYFGPGTRLLVL.

The chain links TRBV5-1 to TRBJ2-7, with a tentative D call TRBD2 (6 bases). Germline V CDR1 and CDR2: SGHRS, YFSETQ. The CDR3 covers 15 residues. Trimming took off 4 bases at V and 0 bases at J, with 14 bases between the two ends. The CDR3 DNA sequence: TGCGCCAGCAGCATGGAAGCTAGCGTCTCCTACGAGCAGTACTTC. It yields the protein CASSMEASVSYEQYF.

The rearrangement links TRBV7-9 to TRBJ1-2; D not resolved. V was pared by 4 bases and J by 5 bases, with 14 bases between. The CDR3 is 14 amino acids. CDR1 is SEHNR and CDR2 is FQNEAQ in the germline V gene (reference sequence). This chain's CDR3 is CASSSSVQLYGYTF. The DNA of the CDR3 is TGTGCCAGCAGCTCCTCTGTACAGCTTTATGGCTACACCTTC.